This T cell receptor (beta chain) was identified in a study of blood T cell repertoires in COVID-19. In the study overall: Acute and convalescent COVID-19 specimens originated in the United States, Italy and Spain. Sample material is recorded as cDNA or gDNA derived from T cells, B-cell-depleted T cells, or PBMCs.

This table comes from immunoSEQ multiplex PCR, and its TCRdb copy is limited to in-frame clones, with some not included. The sample carries roughly 200,000 clones, approximately 84% recorded once. The source of this sequence is a woman aged 80 or over with acute or convalescent COVID-19. The source material was peripheral blood.

CDR3 bases: TGTGCCAGCAGCTCGGACAGGGTCACTGAAGCTTTCTTT. This gives the protein CASSSDRVTEAFF. The chain employs TRBV7-2 and TRBJ1-1, with 8 bases matching TRBD1. V gave up 4 bases and J gave up 4 bases; unmatched junction bases: 2. CDR1 SGHTA and CDR2 FQGNSA come from the germline V gene. CDR3 length: 13 amino acids.